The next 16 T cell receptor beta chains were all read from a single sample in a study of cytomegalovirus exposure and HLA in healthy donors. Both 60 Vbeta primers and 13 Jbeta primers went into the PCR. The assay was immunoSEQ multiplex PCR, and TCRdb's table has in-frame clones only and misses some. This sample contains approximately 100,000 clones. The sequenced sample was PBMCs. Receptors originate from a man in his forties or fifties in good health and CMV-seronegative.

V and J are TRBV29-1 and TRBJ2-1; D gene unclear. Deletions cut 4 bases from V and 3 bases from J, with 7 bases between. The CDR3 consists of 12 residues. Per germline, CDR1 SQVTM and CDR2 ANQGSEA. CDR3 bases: TGCAGCGTTGTAGGAGTCTACAATGAGCAGTTCTTC. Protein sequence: CSVVGVYNEQFF.

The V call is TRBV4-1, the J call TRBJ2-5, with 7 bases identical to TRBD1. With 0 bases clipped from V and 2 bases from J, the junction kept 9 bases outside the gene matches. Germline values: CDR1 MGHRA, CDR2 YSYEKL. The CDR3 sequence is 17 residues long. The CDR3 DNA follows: TGCGCCAGCAGCCAAGAGTATCAGGGCAGGGGGCAAGAGACCCAGTACTTC. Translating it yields CASSQEYQGRGQETQYF.

The chain's CDR3 is CAWNRGGYEQYF. The CDR3, as DNA: TGTGCCTGGAATAGGGGGGGGTACGAGCAGTACTTC. V and J are TRBV30 and TRBJ2-7; D perhaps matches TRBD2 (7 bases). Germline lookup yields CDR1 GTSNPN and CDR2 SVGIG (reference sequence). The CDR3 is made up of 12 amino acids. The ends were cut back, 4 bases at V and 4 bases at J, with 11 bases in the middle.

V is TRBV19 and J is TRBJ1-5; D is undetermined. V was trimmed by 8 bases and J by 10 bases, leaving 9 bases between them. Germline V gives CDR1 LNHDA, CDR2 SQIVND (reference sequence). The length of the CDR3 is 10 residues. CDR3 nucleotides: TGTGCCAGTGGCCCGGGACCCCAGCATTTT. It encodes CASGPGPQHF.

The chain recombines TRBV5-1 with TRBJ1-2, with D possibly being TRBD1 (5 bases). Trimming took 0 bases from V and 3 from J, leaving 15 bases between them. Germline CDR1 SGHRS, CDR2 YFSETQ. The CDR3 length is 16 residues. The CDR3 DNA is TGCGCCAGCAGCTTGGCCCCAGGGTGGACCGACTATGGCTACACCTTC. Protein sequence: CASSLAPGWTDYGYTF.

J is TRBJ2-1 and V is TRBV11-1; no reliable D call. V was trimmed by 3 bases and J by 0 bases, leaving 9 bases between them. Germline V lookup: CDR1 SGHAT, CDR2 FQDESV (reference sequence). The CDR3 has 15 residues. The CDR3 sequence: CASSLALSSYNEQFF. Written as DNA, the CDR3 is TGTGCCAGCAGCTTGGCATTAAGCTCCTACAATGAGCAGTTCTTC.

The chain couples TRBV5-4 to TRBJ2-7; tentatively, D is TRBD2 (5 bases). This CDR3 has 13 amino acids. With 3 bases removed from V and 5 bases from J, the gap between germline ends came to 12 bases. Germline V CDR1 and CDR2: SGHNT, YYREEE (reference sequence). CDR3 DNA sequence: TGTGCCAGCAGCTACGGACTGAGGAACGAGCAGTACTTC. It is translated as CASSYGLRNEQYF.

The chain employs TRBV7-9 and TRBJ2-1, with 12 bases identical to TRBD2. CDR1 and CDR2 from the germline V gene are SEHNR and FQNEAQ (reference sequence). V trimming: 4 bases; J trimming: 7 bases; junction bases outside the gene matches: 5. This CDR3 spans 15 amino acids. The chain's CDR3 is CASSYGLAGKNEQFF. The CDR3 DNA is TGTGCCAGCAGCTATGGACTAGCGGGGAAGAATGAGCAGTTCTTC.

As DNA, the CDR3 is TGCGCCAGCAGCCAGGCTATAGGAGTTAACACCGGGGAGCTGTTTTTT. This gives the protein CASSQAIGVNTGELFF. The rearrangement links TRBV4-3 to TRBJ2-2; D gene unclear. The germline V gene encodes CDR1 LGHNA and CDR2 YSLEER. V was pared by 3 bases and J by 2 bases, with 13 bases between. The CDR3 runs to 16 residues.

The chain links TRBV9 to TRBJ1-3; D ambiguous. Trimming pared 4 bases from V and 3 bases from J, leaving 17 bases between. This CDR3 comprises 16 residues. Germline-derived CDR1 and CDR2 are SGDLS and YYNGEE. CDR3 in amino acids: CASSLGAGVGGNTIYF. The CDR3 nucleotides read TGTGCCAGCAGCCTTGGAGCCGGGGTCGGTGGAAACACCATATATTTT.

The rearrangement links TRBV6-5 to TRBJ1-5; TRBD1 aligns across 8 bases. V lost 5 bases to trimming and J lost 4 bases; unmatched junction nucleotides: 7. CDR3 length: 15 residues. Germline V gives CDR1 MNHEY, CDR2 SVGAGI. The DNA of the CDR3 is TGTGCCAGCAGTCCCCGGACAGGGAGGAATCAGCCCCAGCATTTT. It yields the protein CASSPRTGRNQPQHF.

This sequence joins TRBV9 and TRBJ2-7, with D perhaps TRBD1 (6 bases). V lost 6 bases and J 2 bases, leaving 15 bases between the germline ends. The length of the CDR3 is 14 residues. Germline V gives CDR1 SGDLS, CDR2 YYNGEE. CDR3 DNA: TGTGCCAGCACCACAGGGACCGGAGCCTACGAGCAGTACTTC. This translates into CASTTGTGAYEQYF.

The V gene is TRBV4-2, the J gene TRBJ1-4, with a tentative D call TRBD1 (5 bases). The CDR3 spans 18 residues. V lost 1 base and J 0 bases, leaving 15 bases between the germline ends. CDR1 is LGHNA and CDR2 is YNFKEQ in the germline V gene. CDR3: CASSQGVQGASTNEKLFF. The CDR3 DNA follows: TGTGCCAGCAGCCAAGGGGTACAAGGGGCCTCAACTAATGAAAAACTGTTTTTT.

CDR3: CSAPQNYGYTF. The CDR3 DNA is TGCAGTGCGCCGCAGAACTATGGCTACACCTTC. V is TRBV20-1 and J is TRBJ1-2; unclear D gene. Germline-derived CDR1 and CDR2 are DFQATT and SNEGSKA (reference sequence). Trimming removed 6 bases at V and 2 bases at J, with 7 bases between. The CDR3 runs 11 residues.

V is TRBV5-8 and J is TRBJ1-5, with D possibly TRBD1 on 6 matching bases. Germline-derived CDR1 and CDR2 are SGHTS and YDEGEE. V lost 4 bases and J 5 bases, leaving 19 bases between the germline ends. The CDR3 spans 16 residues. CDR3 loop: CASSPNREGGYQPQHF. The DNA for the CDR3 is TGTGCCAGCAGCCCCAACAGGGAAGGCGGGTATCAGCCCCAGCATTTT.

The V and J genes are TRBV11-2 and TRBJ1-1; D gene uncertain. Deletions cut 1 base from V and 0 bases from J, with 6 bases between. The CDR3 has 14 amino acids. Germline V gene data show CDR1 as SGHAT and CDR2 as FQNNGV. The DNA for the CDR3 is TGTGCCAGCAGCTTAGTGCGAGTGAACACTGAAGCTTTCTTT. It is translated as CASSLVRVNTEAFF.